Sequencing of this T cell receptor beta chain was carried out in a study of shared T cell receptors in the human thymus (dated by TCRdb to the early 2020s). For the study in its entirety: The study investigated the way shared, self-reactive T-cell receptor alpha chains are produced in the human thymus.

The library was prepared using the immunoSEQ multiplex PCR assay. TCRdb holds this immuneACCESS table with in-frame rearrangements only. Some clones are missing; in checked studies, unresolved V genes explain under half, and the rest has no known cause. This sample gives about 660,000 clones in total; over 75% of them show up just once. The ten largest account for 0.0094% of the sample. V is cut by 1 base and J by 5 bases, and the space between the germline ends is 11 bases. The CDR3 covers 14 residues, taking in both the cysteine and the phenylalanine. Only the CDR3 region is kept as DNA, spanning 42 bases read in frame from base 1. The germline V gene encodes CDR1 LNHDA and CDR2 SQIVND (reference sequence). On this clone: Its antigen is not yet known. Within one base of it there is no much larger clone, and no base qualities were kept.

The same sample was also studied in work on human thymus T cells. As described in the second report: Donors were immunologically healthy infants undergoing open corrective cardiac surgery for congenital heart defects in Finland. Thymus tissue was obtained as surgical resects removed during corrective cardiac surgery. Both the thymic and the peripheral blood repertoires appeared to show biased V and J gene segment usage. The related research found that thymic TCR repertoires overlapped highly between unrelated individuals. The study described the TCR alpha and beta repertoires in about eight infant thymus samples and a handful of matching peripheral blood samples. Donor ages ranging from about 6 to 250 days were recorded, and over 5 male and a couple of female infants were included in the cohort. After being mechanically released from the tissue, thymocytes were kept at -70 degrees C in pellets of about 8.5-32 million cells. Genomic DNA was extracted from frozen cell pellets with a QIAsymphony instrument. Using the immunoSEQ multiplex PCR assay, the TCRB and TCRAD loci were amplified from a standardized quantity of quality-controlled genomic DNA. The amplicons spanned the V(D)J region and were long enough to cover the CDR3 and allow V and J genes to be identified. The amplicons were sequenced on an Illumina platform via the commercial immunoSEQ service. Corrections for primer bias and sequencing errors followed previously described methods, while TCRAD and TCRB definitions were based on the IMGT database. The repertoires were analysed using immunoSEQ Analyzer 3.0 and VDJTools for basic statistics, V/J segment usage, diversity estimates, rarefaction and pairwise overlap. Diversity was estimated using the Chao1, ChaoE, Efron-Thisted, Shannon and inverse Simpson indices, and was also estimated on datasets down-sampled to the size of the smallest sample. For repertoire overlap, CDR3 nucleotide sequence, V gene and J gene had to match strictly, and clustering was done by Jaccard-based multidimensional scaling. On average, around 780,000 unique TCRB clonotypes were obtained from thymus samples, compared with some 84,000 from blood samples.

This receptor was identified in a boy younger than two with a congenital heart defect. Donor details come from another sample of the same person, matched by shared clones. Here the chain combines TRBV19 and TRBJ2-5, with TRBD2 as a weak D call on 5 bases. The sample was thymocytes. The CDR3 protein is CASSIAPGVETQYF. The bases read TGTGCCAGTAGTATAGCCCCCGGGGTCGAGACCCAGTACTTC. With all but the CDR3 taken from the reference TRBV19 and TRBJ2-5 genes, the full variable domain is: DGGITQSPKYLFRKEGQNVTLSCEQNLNHDAMYWYRQDPGQGLRLIYYSQIVNDFQKGDIAEGYSVSREKKESFPLTVTSAQKNPTAFYLCASSIAPGVETQYFGPGTRLLVL.